This passage covers 20 T cell receptor beta chains from one sample sequenced in a study of beta chain features in type 1 diabetes. Study observations and caveats: Within each of all four CD4+ subsets, Type 1 diabetes patients had TCRB CDR3s that were moderately but significantly shorter.

Antigens of these TCRs are unknown. Investigators reverse transcribed all isolated RNA, so they sequenced expressed TCRB transcripts. Repertoires were generated with immunoSEQ multiplex PCR, while TCRdb's copy carries only in-frame clones and drops some. The sample shows under 300,000 clones, approximately 20% of them seen only once. The specimen was naive CD4+ T cells from blood. Receptor source: a woman aged 35 to 49 with type 1 diabetes.

The J gene is TRBJ2-5, the V gene TRBV7-2, with D perhaps matching TRBD2 (5 bases). CDR3 size: 16 residues. Germline CDR1 SGHTA, CDR2 FQGNSA. Trimming took 1 base from V and 2 from J, leaving 14 bases between them. CDR3 protein: CASSLVEGGPQETQYF. DNA for the CDR3: TGTGCCAGCAGCTTAGTTGAGGGCGGACCACAAGAGACCCAGTACTTC.

This clone was picked up a small number of times. V gene TRBV29-1 combines with J gene TRBJ2-7; D call uncertain. This CDR3 is built from 12 residues. V lost 7 bases and J lost 5, with 15 bases in between. Germline V gives CDR1 SQVTM, CDR2 ANQGSEA. The CDR3 nucleotides are TGCAGCGCTGGCCTGAGGTTCCACGAGCAGTACTTC. This sequence encodes CSAGLRFHEQYF.

This clone showed up just a few times. The chain links TRBV5-1 to TRBJ1-1; tentative D call: TRBD1 (5 bases). This CDR3 contains 14 residues. Trimming took off 4 bases at V and 1 base at J, with 11 bases between the two ends. Germline-derived CDR1 and CDR2 are SGHRS and YFSETQ. In DNA form, the CDR3 reads TGCGCCAGCAGCGGATCGACAGCGAACACTGAAGCTTTCTTT. Residues: CASSGSTANTEAFF.

In this sample, this clone turned up a few times. The junction shows a germline mismatch at one end, possibly a read error. The chain joins TRBV29-1 to TRBJ2-1; D gene uncertain. The CDR3 contains 14 residues. The germline CDR1 and CDR2 sequences are SQVTM and ANQGSEA. For the CDR3, the DNA is TGCAGCGTTCTGCCGCCCCCGGGTAACAATGAACAGTTCTTC. Encoded protein: CSVLPPPGNNEQFF.

The chain employs TRBV7-9 and TRBJ2-5; 10 bases line up with TRBD1. In germline, CDR1 is SEHNR, CDR2 FQNEAQ (reference sequence). This CDR3 region has 14 residues. After removal of 4 bases from V and 4 bases from J, the junction contained 3 bases not matched to a gene. The DNA of the CDR3 is TGTGCCAGCAGCTACGACAGGGGGCGAGAGACCCAGTACTTC. Its translation: CASSYDRGRETQYF.

The V and J genes are TRBV30 and TRBJ1-5; no definite D call. Germline V CDR1 and CDR2: GTSNPN, SVGIG (reference sequence). Trimming removed 3 bases from V and 3 bases from J, with 18 bases in between. The CDR3 spans 16 residues. Written as DNA, the CDR3 is TGTGCCTGGAGCCGAGCGGAGGCAGGTGACAATCAGCCCCAGCATTTT. As protein: CAWSRAEAGDNQPQHF.

The V call is TRBV2, the J call TRBJ2-3; 12 bases fit TRBD2. The CDR3 length is 15 residues. CDR1 and CDR2 (germline): SNHLY, FYNNEI. V was clipped by 5 bases and J by 4 bases; unmatched bases: 4. The CDR3 DNA sequence: TGTGCCAGCAGTCCCGGACTAGCGGGGTCAGATACGCAGTATTTT. It is translated as CASSPGLAGSDTQYF. The full variable domain, completed using reference TRBV2 and TRBJ2-3, is EPEVTQTPSHQVTQMGQEVILRCVPISNHLYFYWYRQILGQKVEFLVSFYNNEISEKSEIFDDQFSVERPDGSNFTLKIRSTKLEDSAMYFCASSPGLAGSDTQYFGPGTRLTVL.

The chain has TRBV11-3 and TRBJ2-5; TRBD2 aligns across 8 bases. The CDR3 has 14 residues. Looked up from germline, CDR1 is SGHNT and CDR2 is YENEEA. V was pared by 4 bases and J by 4 bases, with 5 bases of the junction left unmatched. CDR3 nucleotide sequence: TGTGCCAGCAGCTCAGGACTAGCCGCAGAGACCCAGTACTTC. Translation gives CASSSGLAAETQYF.

This clone was observed a handful of times. This chain joins TRBV7-9 and TRBJ1-4; 10 bases line up with TRBD1. Germline CDR1 is SEHNR and CDR2 is FQNEAQ (reference sequence). This CDR3 spans 15 amino acids. The trim removed 7 bases at V and 1 base at J, leaving 3 bases unmatched. The CDR3 loop reads CASIRTGGTNEKLFF. In DNA form, the CDR3 reads TGTGCCAGCATTCGGACAGGGGGAACTAATGAAAAACTGTTTTTT.

The V call is TRBV7-9, the J call TRBJ2-6; the match to TRBD1 covers 8 bases. After removal of 1 base from V and 6 bases from J, the junction contained 5 bases not matched to a gene. The CDR3 runs to 16 residues. CDR1 and CDR2 from the germline V gene are SEHNR and FQNEAQ (reference sequence). The CDR3 reads CASSLVWGQEANVLTF. In DNA form, the CDR3 reads TGTGCCAGCAGCTTAGTCTGGGGACAGGAGGCCAACGTCCTGACTTTC.

The table lists this clone with a few counts. The CDR3 bases are TGTGCCACCAGCAGGGATCCCGCGGGGTACGAGCAGTACTTC. Amino acids: CATSRDPAGYEQYF. The V gene is TRBV15, the J gene TRBJ2-7; D perhaps matches TRBD2 (6 bases). This CDR3 region has 14 residues. CDR1 LNHNV and CDR2 YYDKDF come from the germline V gene (reference sequence). Trimming shortened V by 3 bases and J by 4 bases, and 13 bases separated the two germline ends.

This rearrangement joins TRBV20-1 to TRBJ2-5; no definite D call. The CDR3 is 10 residues long. Trimming left V 5 bases short and J 5 bases short, with 6 bases between. Germline V gene data show CDR1 as DFQATT and CDR2 as SNEGSKA (reference sequence). CDR3 protein: CSAPLETQYF. The CDR3 DNA sequence: TGCAGTGCTCCCCTGGAGACCCAGTACTTC.

This clone has just a few counts. The V gene is TRBV5-1, the J gene TRBJ2-3; 8 positions agree with TRBD2. The germline V gene has CDR1 SGHRS and CDR2 YFSETQ. J was trimmed by 4 bases and V by 5 bases; bases with no gene match: 6. The CDR3 has 14 residues. The CDR3 DNA reads as TGCGCCAGCAGACGAGCGGGAGAGGCAGATACGCAGTATTTT. Its protein is CASRRAGEADTQYF. Full variable domain (rest looked up from reference TRBV5-1 and TRBJ2-3): KAGVTQTPRYLIKTRGQQVTLSCSPISGHRSVSWYQQTPGQGLQFLFEYFSETQRNKGNFPGRFSGRQFSNSRSEMNVSTLELGDSALYLCASRRAGEADTQYFGPGTRLTVL.

The chain links TRBV2 to TRBJ2-7, with 7 bases lining up with TRBD2. This CDR3 is built from 15 residues. Germline-derived CDR1 and CDR2 are SNHLY and FYNNEI. The V and J ends lost 0 bases and 3 bases, in that order; junction bases with no gene match: 5. The chain's CDR3 is CASSEARLADYEQYF. The CDR3 DNA sequence: TGTGCCAGCAGTGAAGCGCGGCTAGCGGACTACGAGCAGTACTTC.

In its sample, this clone was seen a few times. The sample contains more than one DNA sequence encoding this CDR3. This chain uses TRBV5-4 with TRBJ2-3; TRBD1 is a possible D gene (6 bases). The V end lost 1 base, the J end lost 3 bases, and 6 bases lay between the germline ends. The CDR3 runs 13 residues. CDR1 and CDR2 from the germline V gene are SGHNT and YYREEE (reference sequence). The CDR3 region has the DNA TGTGCCAGCAGCTTGCAGGGGACAGATACGCAGTATTTT. Amino acids: CASSLQGTDTQYF. The whole variable domain, remainder taken from reference TRBV5-4 and TRBJ2-3, is ETGVTQSPTHLIKTRGQQVTLRCSSQSGHNTVSWYQQALGQGPQFIFQYYREEENGRGNFPPRFSGLQFPNYSSELNVNALELDDSALYLCASSLQGTDTQYFGPGTRLTVL.

The CDR3 reads CSVLPRLEYEQYF. The DNA for the CDR3 is TGCAGCGTTCTGCCCCGCTTGGAGTACGAGCAGTACTTC. The rearrangement joins TRBV29-1 to TRBJ2-7; D is uncertain. The V end was cut by 5 bases, the J end by 4 bases, with 15 bases between. The CDR3 contains 13 residues. CDR1 is SQVTM and CDR2 is ANQGSEA in the germline V gene.

This clone has just a few counts. J is TRBJ1-1 and V is TRBV19, with D perhaps matching TRBD1 (6 bases). CDR3 size: 14 residues. Germline V CDR1 and CDR2: LNHDA, SQIVND (reference sequence). V lost 8 bases and J 0 bases, leaving 13 bases between the germline ends. The CDR3 region is CASRVRTVNTEAFF. The CDR3 region has the DNA TGTGCCAGTCGCGTGAGGACAGTGAACACTGAAGCTTTCTTT. The entire variable domain, with the rest obtained from reference TRBV19 and TRBJ1-1, is as follows: DGGITQSPKYLFRKEGQNVTLSCEQNLNHDAMYWYRQDPGQGLRLIYYSQIVNDFQKGDIAEGYSVSREKKESFPLTVTSAQKNPTAFYLCASRVRTVNTEAFFGQGTRLTVV.

This clone came up a few times. The chain links TRBV6-5 to TRBJ2-1; 11 bases match TRBD2. CDR1 MNHEY and CDR2 SVGAGI come from the germline V gene. The CDR3 has 14 residues. With V trimmed by 6 bases and J by 6 bases, 4 bases remained unmatched. CDR3 amino acids: CASSKGTSGNEQFF. In DNA form, the CDR3 reads TGTGCCAGCAGCAAGGGGACTAGCGGCAATGAGCAGTTCTTC.

V and J are TRBV30 and TRBJ2-3; maybe TRBD1 (5 bases). The CDR3 consists of 15 residues. Germline V gene lookup returns CDR1 GTSNPN and CDR2 SVGIG (reference sequence). The V gene lost 0 bases and the J gene lost 5 bases, with 15 bases spanning the gap. The CDR3 region has the DNA TGTGCCTGGAGTGTTAGGGGCGGAGAAGTAGATACGCAGTATTTT. Protein product: CAWSVRGGEVDTQYF.

The CDR3 sequence is CASSVGGSQETQYF. The CDR3 bases are TGTGCCAGCAGTGTTGGGGGCAGCCAAGAGACCCAGTACTTC. The rearrangement links TRBV25-1 to TRBJ2-5, with D possibly TRBD1 on 6 matching bases. Trimming shortened V by 4 bases and J by 1 base, and 10 bases separated the two germline ends. The CDR3 contains 14 residues. Germline V lookup: CDR1 MGHDK, CDR2 SYGVNS.